These 7 T cell receptor beta chains came from one sample sequenced in a study of shared clonotypes between healthy human individuals. Generated by immunoSEQ multiplex PCR, the TCRdb table keeps only in-frame clones and is missing some. The repertoire holds more than 2,000,000 clones, more than 85% seen once, with 0.35% to 0.45% in the top ten. Sequences were obtained from naive CD4+ T cells from PBMCs. This sample's subset: CD45RA+ positively selected. These TCRs come from a man aged 18 to 30 in good health. Some clones in this sample may be carry-over from other donors' samples.

CDR3 nucleotides: TGTGCCAGCAGTTTGCATAGCGGGAGGGGAACCTACGAGCAGTACTTC. This sequence encodes CASSLHSGRGTYEQYF. The V and J genes are TRBV28 and TRBJ2-7, with TRBD2 matching over 11 bases. Germline V CDR1 and CDR2: MDHEN, SYDVKM. This CDR3 has 16 residues. V trimming: 3 bases; J trimming: 2 bases; junction bases outside the gene matches: 6.

The gene calls are TRBV6-1 and TRBJ1-2; D remains unclear. Per germline, CDR1 MNHNS and CDR2 SASEGT. The V gene lost 6 bases and the J gene lost 4 bases, with 9 bases spanning the gap. CDR3 length: 12 amino acids. CDR3 amino acids: CASSQVPYGYTF. The CDR3 bases are TGTGCCAGCAGCCAGGTCCCCTATGGCTACACCTTC.

The count of this clone is one. The chain is built from TRBV28 and TRBJ2-1, with D tentatively TRBD2 (5 bases). The V gene lost 6 bases and the J gene lost 0 bases, with 9 bases spanning the gap. This CDR3 comprises 14 residues. CDR1 and CDR2 (germline): MDHEN, SYDVKM. The DNA of the CDR3 is TGTGCCAGCAGATTCGCGGGCTCCTACAATGAGCAGTTCTTC. It translates to CASRFAGSYNEQFF.

The chain recombines TRBV10-3 with TRBJ1-1; D is undetermined. There are 14 residues in the CDR3. In germline, CDR1 is ENHRY, CDR2 SYGVKD. The V gene lost 4 bases and the J gene lost 1 base, with 10 bases spanning the gap. Here the CDR3 reads CAISGHSANTEAFF. The CDR3 DNA is TGTGCCATCAGTGGCCACAGTGCGAACACTGAAGCTTTCTTT.

Note on this clone: Germline and junction disagree at one end, which may indicate a read error. The chain links TRBV5-1 to TRBJ1-1; no reliable D call. This CDR3 region has 15 residues. The V gene's germline CDR1 is SGHRS and CDR2 YFSETQ. CDR3 residues: CASSPTPDLNTEVFF. In DNA form, the CDR3 reads TGCGCCAGCAGCCCGACCCCCGATCTGAACACTGAAGTTTTCTTT. The full variable domain, its missing parts supplied by reference TRBV5-1 and TRBJ1-1, is KAGVTQTPRYLIKTRGQQVTLSCSPISGHRSVSWYQQTPGQGLQFLFEYFSETQRNKGNFPGRFSGRQFSNSRSEMNVSTLELGDSALYLCASSPTPDLNTEVFFGQGTRLTVV.

This clone was seen just once. This chain links TRBV7-8 with TRBJ2-2; no reliable D call. Between the trimmed V and J ends, which lost 6 bases and 4 bases, there was a span of 6 bases. Germline V gene data show CDR1 as SGHVS and CDR2 as FQNEAQ. The CDR3 is 12 amino acids. CDR3 region: CASRLGTGELFF. The CDR3 DNA reads TGTGCCAGCAGGCTAGGCACCGGGGAGCTGTTTTTT.

V and J are TRBV5-4 and TRBJ2-7; 16 nucleotides line up with TRBD2. The germline CDR1 and CDR2 sequences are SGHNT and YYREEE (reference sequence). V was clipped by 4 bases and J by 5 bases; unmatched bases: 12. The CDR3 has 18 residues. The CDR3 spells CASSKGTSGRALLDEQYF. In nucleotides, the CDR3 is TGTGCCAGCAGCAAGGGGACTAGCGGGAGGGCTCTTTTGGACGAGCAGTACTTC.